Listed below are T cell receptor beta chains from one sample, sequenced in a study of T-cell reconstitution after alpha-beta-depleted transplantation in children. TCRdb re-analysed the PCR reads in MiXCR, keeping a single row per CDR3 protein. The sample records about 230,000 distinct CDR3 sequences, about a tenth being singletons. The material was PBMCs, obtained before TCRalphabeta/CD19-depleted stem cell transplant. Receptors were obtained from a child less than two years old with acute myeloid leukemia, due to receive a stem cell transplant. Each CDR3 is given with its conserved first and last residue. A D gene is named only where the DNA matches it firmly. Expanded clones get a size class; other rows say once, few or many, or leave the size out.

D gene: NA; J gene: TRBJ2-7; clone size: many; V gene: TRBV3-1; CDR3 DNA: TGTGCCAGCAGCCCAGACCTATCCCTCTACTACGAGCAGTACTTC; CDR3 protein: CASSPDLSLYYEQYF
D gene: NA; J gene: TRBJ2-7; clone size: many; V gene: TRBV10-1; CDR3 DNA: TGCGCCAGCAGTGAGTACAGGGATTCCTACGAGCAGTACTTC; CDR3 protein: CASSEYRDSYEQYF
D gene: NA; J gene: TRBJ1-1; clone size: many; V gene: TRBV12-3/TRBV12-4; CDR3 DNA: TGTGCCAGCAGTTTGGTCGGGGGTATGAACACTGAAGCTTTCTTT; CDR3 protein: CASSLVGGMNTEAFF
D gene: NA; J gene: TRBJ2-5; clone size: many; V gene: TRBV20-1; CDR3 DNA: TGCAGTGCTAGGGGGGCCACCCAAGAGACCCAGTACTTC; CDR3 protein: CSARGATQETQYF
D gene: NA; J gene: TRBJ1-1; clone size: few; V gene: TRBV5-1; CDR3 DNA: TGCGCCAGCAGCTTTGGCCAGGCTAAGAACACTGAAGCTTTCTTT; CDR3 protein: CASSFGQAKNTEAFF
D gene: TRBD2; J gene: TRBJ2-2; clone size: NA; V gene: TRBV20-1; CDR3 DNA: TGCAGTGCTGTGGTGGGGACTAGCGGGTCGACGAGAACCGGGGAGCTGTTTTTT; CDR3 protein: CSAVVGTSGSTRTGELFF
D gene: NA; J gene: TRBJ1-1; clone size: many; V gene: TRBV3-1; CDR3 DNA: TGTGCCAGCAGCCAAGTTGTAGGGCTGAACACTGAAGCTTTCTTT; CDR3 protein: CASSQVVGLNTEAFF
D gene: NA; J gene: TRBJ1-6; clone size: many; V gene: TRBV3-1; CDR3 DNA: TGTGCCAGCAGTCCTACCGGGACGGATAATTCACCCCTCCACTTT; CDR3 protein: CASSPTGTDNSPLHF
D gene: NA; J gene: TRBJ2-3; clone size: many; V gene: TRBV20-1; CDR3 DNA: TGCAGTGCTAGAGCCTCCAAGCTCGCGCAGTATTTT; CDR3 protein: CSARASKLAQYF
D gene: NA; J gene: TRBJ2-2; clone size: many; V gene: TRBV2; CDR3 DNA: TGTGCCAGCAGTGATCTTCGGGGTCGGGCCACCGGGGAGCTGTTTTTT; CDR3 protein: CASSDLRGRATGELFF
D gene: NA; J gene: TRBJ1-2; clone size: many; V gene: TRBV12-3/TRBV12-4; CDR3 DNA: TGTGCCAGCAGTTTAACGGGGGCGAGAGACGGCTACACCTTC; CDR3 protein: CASSLTGARDGYTF
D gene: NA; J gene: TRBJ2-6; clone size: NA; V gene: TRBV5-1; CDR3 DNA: TGCGCCAGCAGCTTGGTGGGGCACTCTGGGGTCAACGTCCTGACTTTC; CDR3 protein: CASSLVGHSGVNVLTF
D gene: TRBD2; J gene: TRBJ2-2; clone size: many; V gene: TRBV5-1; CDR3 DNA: TGCGCCAGCAGCTTGACATCCAGCGGGAGTTTTTCCGGGGAGCTGTTTTTT; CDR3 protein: CASSLTSSGSFSGELFF
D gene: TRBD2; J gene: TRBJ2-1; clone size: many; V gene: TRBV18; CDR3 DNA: TGTGCCAGCTCACCACCAAGCGGGAGAAGGTACAATGAGCAGTTCTTC; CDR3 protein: CASSPPSGRRYNEQFF
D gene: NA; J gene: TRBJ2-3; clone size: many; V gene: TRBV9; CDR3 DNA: TGTGCCAGCAGCGTTCTGGGCAGTAGCACAGATACGCAGTATTTT; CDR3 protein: CASSVLGSSTDTQYF
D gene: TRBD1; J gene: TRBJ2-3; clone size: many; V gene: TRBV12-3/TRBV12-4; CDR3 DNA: TGTGCCAGCACCGCGGACAGGATGTCCACTTCCTTCACAGATACGCAGTATTTT; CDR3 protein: CASTADRMSTSFTDTQYF
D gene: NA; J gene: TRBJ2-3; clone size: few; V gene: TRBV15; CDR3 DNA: TGTGCCACCAGCAGAGAATCTGTGAGGACAGATACGCAGTATTTT; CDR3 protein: CATSRESVRTDTQYF
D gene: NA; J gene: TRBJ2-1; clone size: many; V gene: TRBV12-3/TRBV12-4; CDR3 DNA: TGTGCCAGCAGTTTAATGTGGCAAGTCGACAATGAGCAGTTCTTC; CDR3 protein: CASSLMWQVDNEQFF
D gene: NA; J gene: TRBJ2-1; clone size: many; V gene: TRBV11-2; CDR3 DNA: TGTGCCAGCAGCTCCCTCAGGAGCGGGCCTAAAAGATACAATGAGCAGTTCTTC; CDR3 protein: CASSSLRSGPKRYNEQFF
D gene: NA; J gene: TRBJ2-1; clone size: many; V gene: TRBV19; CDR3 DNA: TGTGCCAGTAGTATCGTCCCCCGGGACACCAATCGAGGCTCCTACAATGAGCAGTTCTTC; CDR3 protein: CASSIVPRDTNRGSYNEQFF
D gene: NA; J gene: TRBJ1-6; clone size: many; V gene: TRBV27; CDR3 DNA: TGTGCCGTAGGGGTCTCCTATAATTCACCCCTCCACTTT; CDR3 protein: CAVGVSYNSPLHF
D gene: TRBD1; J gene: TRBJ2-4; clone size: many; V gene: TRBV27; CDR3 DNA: TGTGCCAGCAGTCCACTGACAGGGGGGACAAACATTCAGTACTTC; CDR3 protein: CASSPLTGGTNIQYF
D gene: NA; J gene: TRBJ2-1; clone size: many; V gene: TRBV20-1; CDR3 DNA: TGCAGTGCTAGGACTTTAGCGGATACCTACAATGAGCAGTTCTTC; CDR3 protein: CSARTLADTYNEQFF
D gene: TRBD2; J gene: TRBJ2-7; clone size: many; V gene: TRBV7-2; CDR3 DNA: TGTGCCAGCAGCTTAGTTGTCTCGCTAGCGGAGGGCTACGAGCAGTACTTC; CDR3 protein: CASSLVVSLAEGYEQYF
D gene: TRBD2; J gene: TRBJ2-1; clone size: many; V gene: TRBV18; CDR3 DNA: TGTGCCAGCTCACGGACTAGCGGGAATGAGCAGTTCTTC; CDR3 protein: CASSRTSGNEQFF